The entry that follows covers one TCR beta chain sequence. Its specificity is not known. V was shortened by 1 base and J by 4 bases, with 10 bases between the two germline ends. The V gene's germline CDR1 is LNHDA and CDR2 SQIVND (reference sequence). The CDR3 runs 14 residues. This entry comes from a study of siplizumab effects on memory and regulatory T cells. Each sample had roughly 10^5 TCR templates assayed. The protocol was immunoSEQ multiplex PCR, while the TCRdb copy is restricted to in-frame clones and leaves out a portion. The table has approximately 40,000 clones, around 90% seen once; the top ten hold roughly 0.23%. Findings of the study overall: The study found naive T cells seemingly more diverse than memory cells and seemingly major alloresponse contributors. Just a small share of alloreactive clones was traced back to unstimulated subsets.

Unstimulated naive, memory, effector memory and TEMRA subsets were also sequenced, drawn from a few donor pairs. What was sequenced was naive CD4+ T cells sorted from blood. The V gene is TRBV19, the J gene TRBJ1-1; maybe TRBD1 (5 bases). The sequence came from a human donor in good health. The chain's CDR3 is CASSIGMGLTEAFF. CDR3 nucleotides: TGTGCCAGTAGTATAGGGATGGGGCTCACTGAAGCTTTCTTT. Using reference TRBV19 and TRBJ1-1 for the parts outside the CDR3, the full variable domain is DGGITQSPKYLFRKEGQNVTLSCEQNLNHDAMYWYRQDPGQGLRLIYYSQIVNDFQKGDIAEGYSVSREKKESFPLTVTSAQKNPTAFYLCASSIGMGLTEAFFGQGTRLTVV.